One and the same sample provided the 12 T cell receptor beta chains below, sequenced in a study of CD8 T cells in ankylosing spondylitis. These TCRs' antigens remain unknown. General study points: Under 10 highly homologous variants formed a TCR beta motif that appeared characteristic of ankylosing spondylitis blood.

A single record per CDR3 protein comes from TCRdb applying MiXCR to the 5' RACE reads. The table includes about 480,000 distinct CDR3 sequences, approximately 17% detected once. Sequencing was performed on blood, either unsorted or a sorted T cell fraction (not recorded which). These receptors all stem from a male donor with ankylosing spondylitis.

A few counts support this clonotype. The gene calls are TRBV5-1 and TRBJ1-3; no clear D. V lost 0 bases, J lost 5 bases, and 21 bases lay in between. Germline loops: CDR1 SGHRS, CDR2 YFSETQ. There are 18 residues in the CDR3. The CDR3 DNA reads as TGCGCCAGCAGCTTGGTGGAGCTAAACCCGGGTTCTAGAAACACCATATATTTT. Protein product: CASSLVELNPGSRNTIYF.

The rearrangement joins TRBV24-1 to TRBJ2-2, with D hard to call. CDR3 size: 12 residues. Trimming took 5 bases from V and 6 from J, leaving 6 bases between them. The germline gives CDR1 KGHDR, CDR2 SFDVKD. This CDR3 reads CATSVPAGELFF. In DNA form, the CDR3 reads TGTGCCACCAGTGTCCCAGCCGGGGAGCTGTTTTTT.

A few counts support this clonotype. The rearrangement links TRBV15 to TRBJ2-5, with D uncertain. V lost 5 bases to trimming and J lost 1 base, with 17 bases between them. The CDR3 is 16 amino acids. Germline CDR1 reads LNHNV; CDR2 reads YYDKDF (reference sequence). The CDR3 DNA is TGTGCCACCAGCCGCGCCCTTGGAAAGGGCCAAGAGACCCAGTACTTC. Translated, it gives CATSRALGKGQETQYF.

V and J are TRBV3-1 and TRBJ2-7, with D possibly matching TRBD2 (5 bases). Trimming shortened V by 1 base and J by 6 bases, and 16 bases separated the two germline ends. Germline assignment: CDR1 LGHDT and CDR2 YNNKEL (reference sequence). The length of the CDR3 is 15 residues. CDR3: CASSQVISARGEQYF. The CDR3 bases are TGTGCCAGCAGCCAAGTTATCTCAGCTCGGGGCGAGCAGTACTTC.

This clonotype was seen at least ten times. In nucleotides, the CDR3 is TGCAGCGTGACCTTAACCTACGAGCAGTACTTC. Translating it yields CSVTLTYEQYF. The rearrangement links TRBV29-1 to TRBJ2-7; D is unclear. There are 11 residues in the CDR3. Trimming took off 6 bases at V and 2 bases at J, with 8 bases between the two ends. The germline CDR1 and CDR2 sequences are SQVTM and ANQGSEA.

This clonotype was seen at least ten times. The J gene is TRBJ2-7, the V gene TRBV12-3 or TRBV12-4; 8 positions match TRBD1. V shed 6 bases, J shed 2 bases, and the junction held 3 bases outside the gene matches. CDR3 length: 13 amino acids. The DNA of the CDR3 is TGTGCCAGCAGGCGGACAGGGACCTACGAGCAGTACTTC. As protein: CASRRTGTYEQYF.

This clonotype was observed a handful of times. The CDR3 protein is CASSLGQGRGLTYEQYF. CDR3 DNA sequence: TGTGCCAGCAGTTTGGGGCAGGGGCGGGGGCTAACCTACGAGCAGTACTTC. The chain combines TRBV12-3 or TRBV12-4 with TRBJ2-7; weak D call: TRBD2 (7 bases). The CDR3 is 17 residues long. V lost 3 bases and J lost 2, with 20 bases in between.

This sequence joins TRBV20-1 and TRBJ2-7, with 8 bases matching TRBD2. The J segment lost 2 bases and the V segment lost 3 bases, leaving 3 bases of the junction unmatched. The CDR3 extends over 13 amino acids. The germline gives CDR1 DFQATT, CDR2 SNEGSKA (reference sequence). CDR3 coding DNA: TGCAGTGCTAGGGCCGGGGGGGCCTACGAGCAGTACTTC. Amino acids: CSARAGGAYEQYF.

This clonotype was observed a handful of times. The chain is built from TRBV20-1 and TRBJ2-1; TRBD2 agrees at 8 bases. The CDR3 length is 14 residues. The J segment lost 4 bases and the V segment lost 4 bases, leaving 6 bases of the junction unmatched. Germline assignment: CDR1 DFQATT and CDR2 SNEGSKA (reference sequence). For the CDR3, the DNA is TGCAGTGCTAACGCTCGGGAGGGTTACAATGAGCAGTTCTTC. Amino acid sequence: CSANAREGYNEQFF.

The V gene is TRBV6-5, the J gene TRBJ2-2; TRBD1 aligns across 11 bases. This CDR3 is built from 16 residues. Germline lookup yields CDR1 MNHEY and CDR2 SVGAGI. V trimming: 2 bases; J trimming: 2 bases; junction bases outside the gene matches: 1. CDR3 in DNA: TGTGCCAGCAGTTACGGACAGGGGGCTAACACCGGGGAGCTGTTTTTT. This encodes CASSYGQGANTGELFF.

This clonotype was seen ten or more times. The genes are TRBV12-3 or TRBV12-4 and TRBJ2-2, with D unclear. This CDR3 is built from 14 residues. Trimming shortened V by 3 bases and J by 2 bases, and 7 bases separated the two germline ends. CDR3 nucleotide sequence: TGTGCCAGCAGTTTTATGGATAACACCGGGGAGCTGTTTTTT. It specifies CASSFMDNTGELFF.

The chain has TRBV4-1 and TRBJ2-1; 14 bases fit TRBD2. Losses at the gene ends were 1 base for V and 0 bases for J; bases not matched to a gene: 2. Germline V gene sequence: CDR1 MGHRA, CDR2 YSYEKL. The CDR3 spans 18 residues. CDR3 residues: CASSQGLAGGGSYNEQFF. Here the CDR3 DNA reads TGCGCCAGCAGCCAAGGACTAGCGGGAGGGGGCTCCTACAATGAGCAGTTCTTC.